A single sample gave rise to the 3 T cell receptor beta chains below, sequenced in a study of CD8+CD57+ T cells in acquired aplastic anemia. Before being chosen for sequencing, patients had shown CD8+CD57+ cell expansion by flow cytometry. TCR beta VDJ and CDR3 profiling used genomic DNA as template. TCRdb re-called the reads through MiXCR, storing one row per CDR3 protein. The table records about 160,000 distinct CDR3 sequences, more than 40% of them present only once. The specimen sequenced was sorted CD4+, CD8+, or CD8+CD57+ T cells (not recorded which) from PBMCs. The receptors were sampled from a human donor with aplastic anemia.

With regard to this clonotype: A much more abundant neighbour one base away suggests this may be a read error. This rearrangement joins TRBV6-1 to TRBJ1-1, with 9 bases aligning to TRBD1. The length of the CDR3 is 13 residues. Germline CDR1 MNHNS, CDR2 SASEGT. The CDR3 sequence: CASSTGGNTGAFF. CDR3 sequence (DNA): TGTGCCAGCAGTACAGGGGGCAACACTGGAGCTTTCTTT.

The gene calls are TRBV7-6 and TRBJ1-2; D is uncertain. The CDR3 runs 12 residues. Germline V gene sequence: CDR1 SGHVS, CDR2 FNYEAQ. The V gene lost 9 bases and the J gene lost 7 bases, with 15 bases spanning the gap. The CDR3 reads CASRSLKSGYTF. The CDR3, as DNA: TGTGCCAGTCGCTCCTTAAAGTCTGGCTACACCTTC. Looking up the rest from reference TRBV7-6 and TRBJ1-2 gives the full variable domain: GAGVSQSPRYKVTKRGQDVALRCDPISGHVSLYWYRQALGQGPEFLTYFNYEAQQDKSGLPNDRFSAERPEGSISTLTIQRTEQRDSAMYRCASRSLKSGYTFGSGTRLTVV.

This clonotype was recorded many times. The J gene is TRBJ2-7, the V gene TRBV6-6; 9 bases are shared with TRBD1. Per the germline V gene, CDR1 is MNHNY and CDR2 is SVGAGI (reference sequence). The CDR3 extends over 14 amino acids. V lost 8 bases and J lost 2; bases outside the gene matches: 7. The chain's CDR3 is CASSDRGSAYEQYF. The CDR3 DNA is TGTGCCAGCTCGGACAGGGGAAGTGCCTACGAGCAGTACTTC.